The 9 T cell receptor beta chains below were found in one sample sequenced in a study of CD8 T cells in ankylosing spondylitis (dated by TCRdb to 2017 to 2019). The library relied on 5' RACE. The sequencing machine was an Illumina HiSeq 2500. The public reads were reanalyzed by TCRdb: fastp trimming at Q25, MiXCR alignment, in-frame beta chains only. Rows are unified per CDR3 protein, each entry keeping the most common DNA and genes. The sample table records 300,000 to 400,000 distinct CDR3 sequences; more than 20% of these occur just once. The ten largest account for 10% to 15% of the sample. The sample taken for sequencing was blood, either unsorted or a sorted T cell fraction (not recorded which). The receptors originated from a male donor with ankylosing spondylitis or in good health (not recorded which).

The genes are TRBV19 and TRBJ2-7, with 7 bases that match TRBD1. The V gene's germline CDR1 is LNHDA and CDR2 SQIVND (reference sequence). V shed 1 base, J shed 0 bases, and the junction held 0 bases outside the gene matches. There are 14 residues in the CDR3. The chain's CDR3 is CASSIGDSSYEQYF. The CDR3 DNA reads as TGTGCCAGTAGTATAGGGGACAGCTCCTACGAGCAGTACTTC.

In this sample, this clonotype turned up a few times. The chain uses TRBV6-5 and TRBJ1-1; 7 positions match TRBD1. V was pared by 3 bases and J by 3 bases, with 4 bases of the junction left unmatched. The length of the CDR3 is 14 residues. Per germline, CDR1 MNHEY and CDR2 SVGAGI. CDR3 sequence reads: CASSYVTGDTEAFF. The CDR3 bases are TGTGCCAGCAGTTATGTAACAGGGGACACTGAAGCTTTCTTT.

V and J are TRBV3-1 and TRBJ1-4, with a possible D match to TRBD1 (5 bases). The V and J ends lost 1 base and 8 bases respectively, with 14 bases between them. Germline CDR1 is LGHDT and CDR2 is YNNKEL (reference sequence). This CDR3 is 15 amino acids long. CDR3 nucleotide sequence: TGTGCCAGCAGCCAAGGGTTGACGGACAAGGAAAAACTGTTTTTT. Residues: CASSQGLTDKEKLFF.

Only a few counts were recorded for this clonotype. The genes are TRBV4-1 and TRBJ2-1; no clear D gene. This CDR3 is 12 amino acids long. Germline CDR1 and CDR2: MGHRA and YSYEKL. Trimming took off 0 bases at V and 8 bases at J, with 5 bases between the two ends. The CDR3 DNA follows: TGCGCCAGCAGCCAAGATAACTATGAGCAGTTCTTC. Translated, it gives CASSQDNYEQFF.

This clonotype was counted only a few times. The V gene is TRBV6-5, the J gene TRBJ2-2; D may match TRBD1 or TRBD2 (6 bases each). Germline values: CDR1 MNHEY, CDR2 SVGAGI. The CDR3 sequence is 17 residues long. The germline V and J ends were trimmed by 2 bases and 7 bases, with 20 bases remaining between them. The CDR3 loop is CASSYTGQPGADGELFF. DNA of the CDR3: TGTGCCAGCAGTTACACGGGCCAGCCGGGGGCCGACGGGGAGCTGTTTTTT.

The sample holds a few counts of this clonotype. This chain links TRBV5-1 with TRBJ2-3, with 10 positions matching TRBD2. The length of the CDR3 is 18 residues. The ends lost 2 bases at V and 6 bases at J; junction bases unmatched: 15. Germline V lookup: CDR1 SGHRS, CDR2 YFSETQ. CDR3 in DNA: TGCGCCAGCAGCTTAGCCCCCCTAGCGGGGGCCAGCAGGGATACGCAGTATTTT. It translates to CASSLAPLAGASRDTQYF.

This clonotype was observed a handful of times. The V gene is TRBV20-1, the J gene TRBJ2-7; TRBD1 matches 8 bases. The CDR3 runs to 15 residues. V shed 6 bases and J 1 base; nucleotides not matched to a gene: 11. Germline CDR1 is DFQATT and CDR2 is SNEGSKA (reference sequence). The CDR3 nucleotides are TGCAGTGCGCTAGACCCGCAGGGGGCGTCCTACGAGCAGTACTTC. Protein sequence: CSALDPQGASYEQYF.

CDR3 sequence: CASSLKIYEQFF. The CDR3 DNA is TGTGCCAGCAGCTTAAAGATTTATGAGCAGTTCTTC. V and J are TRBV11-2 and TRBJ2-1, with D hard to call. From germline, CDR1 is SGHAT and CDR2 FQNNGV. The V and J ends lost 2 bases and 8 bases respectively, with 7 bases between them. The CDR3 spans 12 residues.

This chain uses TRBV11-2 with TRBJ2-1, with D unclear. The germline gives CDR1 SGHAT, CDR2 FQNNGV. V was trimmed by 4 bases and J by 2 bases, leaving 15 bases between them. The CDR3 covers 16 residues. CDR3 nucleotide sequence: TGTGCCAGCAGCTCCCAGTCGTCTCAAACCTACAATGAGCAGTTCTTC. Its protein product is CASSSQSSQTYNEQFF.